This record covers a single TCR beta chain. The CDR3 consists of 14 residues. The V gene's germline CDR1 is SGHDN and CDR2 FVKESK. V was clipped by 5 bases and J by 5 bases; unmatched bases: 8. The data stem from a study of blood T cell repertoires in COVID-19. Authors' analysis steps: Amplification of reference gene primers provided the estimated nucleated cell counts. The repertoire was sequenced with immunoSEQ multiplex PCR; TCRdb's copy has only in-frame clones and lacks some. The DNA was the basis for D and trimming; V, J and clone size are from that table. The sample has around 300,000 clones, around 89% seen once.

The gene calls are TRBV14 and TRBJ1-1, with 7 bases lining up with TRBD1. Sequenced material: peripheral blood. The source of this sequence is a woman under 40 with COVID-19, enrolled during active disease. The DNA for the CDR3 is TGTGCCAGCAGCTCCCGCAGGGGGTGGACTGAAGCTTTCTTT. The encoded protein is CASSSRRGWTEAFF.